This entry lists 14 T cell receptor beta chains sequenced from one sample in a study of blood T cell repertoires in COVID-19. Sequencing was performed with immunoSEQ multiplex PCR; in TCRdb, only in-frame clones are kept and a portion is missing. The sample consists of 250,000 to 350,000 clones, around nine tenths of them appearing once. Sequenced sample: peripheral blood. These receptors came from a young woman with COVID-19, enrolled during active disease.

This chain links TRBV2 with TRBJ2-3, with no clear D. The CDR3 contains 15 residues. The V end was cut by 6 bases, the J end by 2 bases, with 15 bases between. The germline gives CDR1 SNHLY, CDR2 FYNNEI. The CDR3 DNA reads TGTGCCAGCAGAGACGATCGGGTGTACACAGATACGCAGTATTTT. It is translated as CASRDDRVYTDTQYF.

This clone came up once. The chain joins TRBV6-2 or TRBV6-3 to TRBJ2-6; D unclear. The V end lost 5 bases, the J end lost 2 bases, and 7 bases lay between the germline ends. CDR1 and CDR2 (germline): MNHEY, SVGEGT. This CDR3 is 14 amino acids long. The CDR3 DNA is TGTGCCAGCAGTCCCGTAACTGGGGCCAACGTCCTGACTTTC. Translating gives CASSPVTGANVLTF.

The chain combines TRBV5-1 with TRBJ2-3, with D maybe TRBD2 (6 bases). Trimming stripped 0 bases from V and 0 bases from J, with 11 bases between. The CDR3 totals 16 residues. Germline lookup yields CDR1 SGHRS and CDR2 YFSETQ. CDR3 loop: CASSLATGVSTDTQYF. The CDR3 DNA reads as TGCGCCAGCAGCTTGGCCACGGGAGTTAGCACAGATACGCAGTATTTT.

The rearrangement uses TRBV9 and TRBJ1-3, with a tentative D call TRBD1 (6 bases). The germline V and J ends were trimmed by 3 bases and 2 bases, with 9 bases remaining between them. In germline, CDR1 is SGDLS, CDR2 YYNGEE. This CDR3 contains 14 residues. The CDR3 nucleotides read TGTGCCAGCAGCGACACAGGGACTGGAAACACCATATATTTT. This codes for CASSDTGTGNTIYF.

The genes are TRBV11-1 and TRBJ2-5, with 7 bases aligning to TRBD2. V lost 5 bases, J lost 5 bases, and 11 bases stayed unmatched. The CDR3 has 15 residues. CDR1 is SGHAT, CDR2 FQDESV, per germline (reference sequence). The CDR3 DNA follows: TGTGCCAGCAGCCCCTCCGGGGGGACCGGCGAGACCCAGTACTTC. Its translation: CASSPSGGTGETQYF.

This clone appeared a few times. This sequence joins TRBV5-4 and TRBJ2-1; 7 bases line up with TRBD2. V lost 0 bases, J lost 5 bases, and 2 bases stayed unmatched. The germline V gene has CDR1 SGHNT and CDR2 YYREEE (reference sequence). This CDR3 comprises 14 residues. As DNA, the CDR3 is TGTGCCAGCAGCTTGGCTAGCGGCGACAATGAGCAGTTCTTC. Translation: CASSLASGDNEQFF.

The rearrangement uses TRBV13 and TRBJ1-2; D gene unclear. Trimming took 0 bases from V and 4 from J, leaving 6 bases between them. CDR1 is PRHDT and CDR2 is FYEKMQ in the germline V gene (reference sequence). CDR3 length equals 13 residues. The CDR3 loop is CASSLGRGYGYTF. CDR3 coding DNA: TGTGCCAGCAGCTTAGGGAGAGGCTATGGCTACACCTTC.

This clone turned up a few times. The V call is TRBV3-1 (or the pseudogene TRBV3-2), the J call TRBJ2-7, with 7 bases fitting TRBD1. CDR3 length equals 13 residues. Unmatched junction bases numbered 3, after V lost 4 bases and J lost 3 bases. Germline assignment: CDR1 LGHDT and CDR2 YNNKEL (reference sequence). CDR3 amino acids: CASSPTGIYEQYF. Here the CDR3 DNA reads TGTGCCAGCAGCCCGACAGGGATCTACGAGCAGTACTTC.

This clone was counted a few times. The chain uses TRBV5-4 and TRBJ2-2; 7 bases match TRBD2. Germline CDR1 SGHNT, CDR2 YYREEE (reference sequence). Trimming cost V 2 bases and J 0 bases; bases outside gene matches: 4. The CDR3 consists of 16 residues. CDR3 protein: CASSFLADTNTGELFF. The CDR3 nucleotides read TGTGCCAGCAGCTTCCTAGCGGATACGAACACCGGGGAGCTGTTTTTT.

The chain joins TRBV3-1 (or the pseudogene TRBV3-2) to TRBJ2-1, with D tentatively TRBD2 (6 bases). Looked up from germline, CDR1 is LGHDT and CDR2 is YNNKEL (reference sequence). V dropped 1 base and J dropped 8 bases, with 12 bases sitting between them. This CDR3 spans 14 amino acids. The DNA for the CDR3 is TGTGCCAGCAGCCAAGTCGGGAGACGGGATGAGCAGTTCTTC. It translates to CASSQVGRRDEQFF.

The V call is TRBV30, the J call TRBJ2-3; 9 nucleotides align to TRBD2. V shed 8 bases and J 13 bases; nucleotides not matched to a gene: 10. Germline CDR1 GTSNPN, CDR2 SVGIG (reference sequence). The CDR3 length is 11 residues. CDR3 bases: TGTGCCGGCTTCTTAGCGGGAGAAAAGTATTTT. This encodes CAGFLAGEKYF. Looking up the rest from reference TRBV30 and TRBJ2-3 gives the full variable domain: SQTIHQWPATLVQPVGSPLSLECTVEGTSNPNLYWYRQAAGRGLQLLFYSVGIGQISSEVPQNLSASRPQDRQFILSSKKLLLSDSGFYLCAGFLAGEKYFGPGTRLTVL.

Turning to this clone: Other DNA sequences in the sample encode the same CDR3. The V call is TRBV2, the J call TRBJ1-5, with TRBD1 identical over 11 bases. V was pared by 6 bases and J by 7 bases, with 5 bases of the junction left unmatched. The germline gives CDR1 SNHLY, CDR2 FYNNEI. This CDR3 contains 14 residues. The CDR3 DNA follows: TGTGCCAGCAGCGGACAGGGGGCGCGGCAGCCCCAGCATTTT. Translated: CASSGQGARQPQHF.

The V gene is TRBV7-9, the J gene TRBJ1-1; no definite D call. The germline CDR1 and CDR2 sequences are SEHNR and FQNEAQ (reference sequence). The V end lost 1 base, the J end lost 2 bases, and 8 bases lay between the germline ends. CDR3 length equals 14 residues. CDR3 in DNA: TGTGCCAGCAGCTTAGTAGCGATTAACACTGAAGCTTTCTTT. Its protein product is CASSLVAINTEAFF.

This chain connects TRBV7-2 to TRBJ1-1, with D possibly TRBD1 on 6 matching bases. This CDR3 spans 13 amino acids. Trimming shortened V by 4 bases and J by 4 bases, and 10 bases separated the two germline ends. Germline V CDR1 and CDR2: SGHTA, FQGNSA. In DNA form, the CDR3 reads TGTGCCAGCAGCTCACAGGGTGGCACTGAAGCTTTCTTT. Translated: CASSSQGGTEAFF.